This passage covers 12 T cell receptor beta chains from one sample sequenced in a study of neurological immune-mediated disorders. TCRdb reprocessed the 5' RACE reads with MiXCR, giving one entry per CDR3 protein. The data hold over 60,000 distinct CDR3 sequences, with 4.5% to 6% observed a single time. Sample: PBMCs. The receptor set was obtained from a woman between 70 and 85 years old with multiple sclerosis.

This clonotype was detected ten times or more. J is TRBJ2-3 and V is TRBV10-3; the D call may be TRBD1 or TRBD2 (5 bases each). Trimming took 11 bases from V and 6 from J, leaving 15 bases between them. CDR3 length: 12 residues. Germline V gene sequence: CDR1 ENHRY, CDR2 SYGVKD. The CDR3 protein is CAVSGDGDTQYF. The CDR3 DNA reads as TGTGCCGTATCCGGGGACGGGGATACGCAGTATTTT.

In its sample, this clonotype was seen many times. V is TRBV5-1 and J is TRBJ1-2; D uncertain. This CDR3 region has 15 residues. The V gene's germline CDR1 is SGHRS and CDR2 YFSETQ. Trimming pared 2 bases from V and 6 bases from J, leaving 17 bases between. For the CDR3, the DNA is TGCGCCAGCAGCTTAAATCGTTGGAGTTACGATGGCTACACCTTC. It specifies CASSLNRWSYDGYTF.

This clonotype has a count of ten or more. This chain uses TRBV5-1 with TRBJ2-1, with a possible D match to TRBD1 (5 bases). There are 17 residues in the CDR3. Germline CDR1 is SGHRS and CDR2 is YFSETQ. The V and J ends lost 3 bases and 0 bases respectively, with 16 bases between them. The CDR3 here is CASSSTAGISSYNEQFF. In DNA, the CDR3 is TGCGCCAGCAGCTCGACTGCAGGGATAAGCTCCTACAATGAGCAGTTCTTC.

This clonotype was picked up many times. This chain links TRBV20-1 with TRBJ1-5; D gene uncertain. The CDR3 has 14 residues. CDR1 is DFQATT and CDR2 is SNEGSKA in the germline V gene (reference sequence). Deletions cut 3 bases from V and 2 bases from J, with 11 bases between. CDR3 amino acids: CSASVGKGNQPQHF. The DNA for the CDR3 is TGCAGTGCTAGCGTGGGGAAGGGCAATCAGCCCCAGCATTTT.

This clonotype showed up many times. J is TRBJ2-1 and V is TRBV12-3 or TRBV12-4, with no clear D. This CDR3 has 13 residues. With 8 bases removed from V and 9 bases from J, the gap between germline ends came to 17 bases. The DNA of the CDR3 is TGTGCCAGCCGCTGGGCTATAGGAACTGAGCAGTTCTTC. Protein sequence: CASRWAIGTEQFF.

This clonotype was picked up many times. The chain uses TRBV5-1 and TRBJ2-1, with TRBD1 identical over 10 bases. With 4 bases clipped from V and 10 bases from J, the junction kept 23 bases outside the gene matches. The CDR3 covers 19 residues. Germline values: CDR1 SGHRS, CDR2 YFSETQ. The CDR3 loop reads CASSVPGQGKGAGPREQFF. The DNA for the CDR3 is TGCGCCAGCAGCGTGCCGGGACAGGGGAAAGGAGCGGGCCCAAGGGAGCAGTTCTTC.

This chain links TRBV4-3 with TRBJ2-3, with 7 bases aligning to TRBD2. V was pared by 1 base and J by 4 bases, with 11 bases of the junction left unmatched. Germline V gene lookup returns CDR1 LGHNA and CDR2 YSLEER. CDR3 length equals 17 residues. As DNA, the CDR3 is TGCGCCAGCAGCCAAGGTATAGGCGGGAGTCGGGCAGATACGCAGTATTTT. Encoded protein: CASSQGIGGSRADTQYF.

Comments on this clonotype: Given a much more abundant clone one base away, this may be a read error. The CDR3 here is CDSAGVNTEAFF. CDR3 nucleotides: TGTGACAGCGCAGGAGTTAACACTGAAGCTTTCTTT. This chain links TRBV12-3 or TRBV12-4 with TRBJ1-1; D not resolved. The CDR3 spans 12 residues.

The sample holds many counts of this clonotype. The CDR3 protein is CASSQPPYGPSTGELFF. CDR3 sequence (DNA): TGCGCCAGCAGCCAACCCCCATATGGCCCGTCCACCGGGGAGCTGTTTTTT. This chain connects TRBV4-1 to TRBJ2-2; D unresolved. Germline values: CDR1 MGHRA, CDR2 YSYEKL. The V end was cut by 2 bases, the J end by 4 bases, with 17 bases between. The CDR3 has 17 amino acids.

This clonotype showed up many times. The V call is TRBV6-2 or TRBV6-3, the J call TRBJ2-1, with 9 bases identical to TRBD2. Trimming cost V 8 bases and J 3 bases; bases outside gene matches: 5. This CDR3 contains 14 residues. CDR1 and CDR2 (germline): MNHEY, SVGEGT. The chain's CDR3 is CASGASGIYNEQFF. The CDR3 DNA sequence: TGTGCCAGCGGGGCTAGCGGGATCTACAATGAGCAGTTCTTC.

This clonotype was seen ten or more times. The V and J genes are TRBV6-6 and TRBJ2-7; no clear D gene. Germline V CDR1 and CDR2: MNHNY, SVGAGI (reference sequence). This CDR3 region has 12 residues. V lost 5 bases, J lost 6 bases, and 11 bases lay in between. For the CDR3, the DNA is TGTGCCAGCAGTGCTCCTGCTGGCGAGCAGTACTTC. Encoded protein: CASSAPAGEQYF.

In this sample, this clonotype turned up a few times. The chain carries TRBV20-1 and TRBJ1-1; TRBD1 might be the D (6 bases). CDR1 is DFQATT and CDR2 is SNEGSKA in the germline V gene (reference sequence). Trimming shortened V by 6 bases and J by 5 bases, and 10 bases separated the two germline ends. The CDR3 spans 11 residues. In DNA form, the CDR3 reads TGCAGTGCCCCAGGGGTTACTGAAGCTTTCTTT. It codes for CSAPGVTEAFF.